This T cell receptor beta chain was observed in a study of blood T cell repertoires in COVID-19. On the study more broadly: Donors in the United States, Italy and Spain gave samples during acute or convalescent COVID-19. PBMCs, B-cell-depleted T cells, or T cells provided the cDNA or gDNA that made up the material.

Sequencing used immunoSEQ multiplex PCR; TCRdb keeps in-frame clones, though not all of them. Of about 400,000 clones listed, nearly 90% were seen once; the top ten hold about 1.7%. Each participant's cohort was designated according to participant-reported clinical history. Either two negative PCRs, clearance, or symptom resolution qualified Cohort 3 donors as recovered. Germline CDR1 is MGHDK and CDR2 is SYGVNS. V was pared by 0 bases and J by 5 bases, with 10 bases between. The CDR3 spans 14 residues. Sequenced: PBMCs or T cells enriched from blood (not recorded which). This TCR derives from a young woman who had recovered from COVID-19. The chain has TRBV25-1 and TRBJ1-2; D is unclear. The CDR3 is CASSEYEAVYGYTF. Written as DNA, the CDR3 is TGTGCCAGCAGTGAATATGAGGCAGTTTATGGCTACACCTTC.